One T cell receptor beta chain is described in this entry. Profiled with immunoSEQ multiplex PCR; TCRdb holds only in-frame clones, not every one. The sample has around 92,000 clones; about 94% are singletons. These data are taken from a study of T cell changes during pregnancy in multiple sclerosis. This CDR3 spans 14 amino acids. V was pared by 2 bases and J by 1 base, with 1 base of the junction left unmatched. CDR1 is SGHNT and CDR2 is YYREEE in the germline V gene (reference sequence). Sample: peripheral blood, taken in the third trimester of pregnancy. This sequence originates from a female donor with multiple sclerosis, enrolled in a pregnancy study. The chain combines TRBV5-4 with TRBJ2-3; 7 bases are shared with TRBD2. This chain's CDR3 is CASSFGRGTDTQYF. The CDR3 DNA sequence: TGTGCCAGCAGCTTTGGGAGGGGCACAGATACGCAGTATTTT.